Listed below are T cell receptor beta chains from one sample, sequenced in a study of beta chain features in type 1 diabetes. Assay used: immunoSEQ multiplex PCR; TCRdb lists only in-frame clones, some missing. The sample has 500,000 to 850,000 clones; more than 12% are singletons. Sample: naive CD4+ T cells from blood. Every receptor here comes from a man between 18 and 35 years old with type 1 diabetes. Both conserved end residues are part of each CDR3. The order of the fields is CDR3 DNA, CDR3 protein, clone size, J gene, V gene, D gene. D genes are given only for firm matches. Clone size is given for some rows only: seen once, a few or many times, or a class if the clone is expanded.

cdr3_nt: TGTGCCAGCAGCTTGGCGGGAGCTGAAACAGATACGCAGTATTTT
cdr3_aa: CASSLAGAETDTQYF
clone_size: -
j_call: TRBJ2-3
v_call: TRBV7-9
d_call: TRBD2

cdr3_nt: TGTGCCAGCAGTGAATTCGGGACAGGGGGCCCCCAACTGTTTTTT
cdr3_aa: CASSEFGTGGPQLFF
clone_size: few
j_call: TRBJ1-4
v_call: TRBV25-1
d_call: TRBD1

cdr3_nt: TGTGCCAGCAGCCGTTCCGGGACAGACACCACAGATACGCAGTATTTT
cdr3_aa: CASSRSGTDTTDTQYF
clone_size: few
j_call: TRBJ2-3
v_call: TRBV7-2
d_call: TRBD1

cdr3_nt: TGTGCCAGCAGCGGCGGACAGGGCGGTTCACCCCTCCACTTT
cdr3_aa: CASSGGQGGSPLHF
clone_size: once
j_call: TRBJ1-6
v_call: TRBV5-4
d_call: TRBD1

cdr3_nt: TGTGCCAGCAGCGCCGTTCCTCACGGGGGCCTTTACGAGCAGTACTTC
cdr3_aa: CASSAVPHGGLYEQYF
clone_size: few
j_call: TRBJ2-7
v_call: TRBV7-2
d_call: -

cdr3_nt: TGCGCCAGCAGCTTGGGGCAGGGAGGATTGGTGAGGGCTTTCTTT
cdr3_aa: CASSLGQGGLVRAFF
clone_size: -
j_call: TRBJ1-1
v_call: TRBV5-1
d_call: -

cdr3_nt: TGTGCCTGTCATCCCAGGGGTTCCTACGAGCAGTACTTC
cdr3_aa: CACHPRGSYEQYF
clone_size: few
j_call: TRBJ2-7
v_call: TRBV30
d_call: -

cdr3_nt: TGCGCCAGCAGCCAAGATAGGGGACAGACCTATGGCTACACCTTC
cdr3_aa: CASSQDRGQTYGYTF
clone_size: -
j_call: TRBJ1-2
v_call: TRBV4-3
d_call: TRBD1

cdr3_nt: TGTGCCTGGAACCCCCAGAGGGCAGCCTATGGCTACACCTTC
cdr3_aa: CAWNPQRAAYGYTF
clone_size: few
j_call: TRBJ1-2
v_call: TRBV30
d_call: -

cdr3_nt: TGTGCCAGCAGCATAGCGGGACAGCCAGATACGCAGTATTTT
cdr3_aa: CASSIAGQPDTQYF
clone_size: -
j_call: TRBJ2-3
v_call: TRBV7-3
d_call: -

cdr3_nt: TGCGCCAGCAGCTCTAGCACAGATACGCAGTATTTT
cdr3_aa: CASSSSTDTQYF
clone_size: -
j_call: TRBJ2-3
v_call: TRBV4-3
d_call: -

cdr3_nt: TGTGCCAGCAGCTTAGGGCCGGGGGCGAACACTGAAGCTTTCTTT
cdr3_aa: CASSLGPGANTEAFF
clone_size: -
j_call: TRBJ1-1
v_call: TRBV7-2
d_call: -

cdr3_nt: TGTGCCAGCAGTTTAGAGGAGACGGAAGCTTTCTTT
cdr3_aa: CASSLEETEAFF
clone_size: -
j_call: TRBJ1-1
v_call: TRBV28
d_call: -

cdr3_nt: TGTGCCAGCAGCCACAGTCGAGACTACGAACTCTACGAGCAGTACTTC
cdr3_aa: CASSHSRDYELYEQYF
clone_size: few
j_call: TRBJ2-7
v_call: TRBV7-9
d_call: -

cdr3_nt: TGTGCCAGCAGTTTGATGGGACAGGGTAATTCACCCCTCCACTTT
cdr3_aa: CASSLMGQGNSPLHF
clone_size: few
j_call: TRBJ1-6
v_call: TRBV28
d_call: TRBD1

cdr3_nt: TGTGCCAGCAGCCGACAAATCCAAGAGACCCAGTACTTC
cdr3_aa: CASSRQIQETQYF
clone_size: -
j_call: TRBJ2-5
v_call: TRBV14
d_call: -

cdr3_nt: TGTGCCAGCAGCCAAGAATTAGGACAGGGCTATGGCTACACCTTC
cdr3_aa: CASSQELGQGYGYTF
clone_size: few
j_call: TRBJ1-2
v_call: TRBV4-2
d_call: TRBD1

cdr3_nt: TGTGCCAGCAGCCCCTCGGGCACAGATACGCAGTATTTT
cdr3_aa: CASSPSGTDTQYF
clone_size: -
j_call: TRBJ2-3
v_call: TRBV13
d_call: -

cdr3_nt: TGCAGCGTTGAAGATCTGCCCGACCACGTCGATGAGCAGTTCTTC
cdr3_aa: CSVEDLPDHVDEQFF
clone_size: -
j_call: TRBJ2-1
v_call: TRBV29-1
d_call: -

cdr3_nt: TGTGCCATCAAGTCTAGCGGGATATACAATGAGCAGTTCTTC
cdr3_aa: CAIKSSGIYNEQFF
clone_size: -
j_call: TRBJ2-1
v_call: TRBV10-3
d_call: TRBD2

cdr3_nt: TGTGCCAGCAGCTTCCTCCCCCAAGAGACCCAGTACTTC
cdr3_aa: CASSFLPQETQYF
clone_size: few
j_call: TRBJ2-5
v_call: TRBV7-9
d_call: -

cdr3_nt: TGTGCCAGCAGTTTTGATGGGGCCGGCGGGAGGTCCTACAATGAGCAGTTCTTC
cdr3_aa: CASSFDGAGGRSYNEQFF
clone_size: -
j_call: TRBJ2-1
v_call: TRBV5-4
d_call: TRBD2

cdr3_nt: TGCGCCAGCAGCTTGGGTGAGGGAGATACGCAGTATTTT
cdr3_aa: CASSLGEGDTQYF
clone_size: -
j_call: TRBJ2-3
v_call: TRBV5-1
d_call: -

cdr3_nt: TGTGCCAGCAGCCTCGGAGGGACAAGCTCCTACGAGCAGTACTTC
cdr3_aa: CASSLGGTSSYEQYF
clone_size: -
j_call: TRBJ2-7
v_call: TRBV7-2
d_call: -

cdr3_nt: TGTGCCAGCGAGACACAGGGGGCGAAGGCTGAAGCTTTCTTT
cdr3_aa: CASETQGAKAEAFF
clone_size: -
j_call: TRBJ1-1
v_call: TRBV7-9
d_call: TRBD1

cdr3_nt: TGTGCCAGCAGCCTTACCGGGGGGGTCGCCTACGAGCAGTACTTC
cdr3_aa: CASSLTGGVAYEQYF
clone_size: -
j_call: TRBJ2-7
v_call: TRBV7-2
d_call: TRBD2

cdr3_nt: TGTGCCAGCAGGAGGGGACTAGCGGGACACTACGAGCAGTACTTC
cdr3_aa: CASRRGLAGHYEQYF
clone_size: few
j_call: TRBJ2-7
v_call: TRBV7-2
d_call: TRBD2

cdr3_nt: TGTGCCAGCAGCCGGCCTGGGAGAGAAAAACTGTTTTTT
cdr3_aa: CASSRPGREKLFF
clone_size: few
j_call: TRBJ1-4
v_call: TRBV14
d_call: -

cdr3_nt: TGTGCCAGCAGGAGCCTCAGTCAGACCCAGTACTTC
cdr3_aa: CASRSLSQTQYF
clone_size: -
j_call: TRBJ2-5
v_call: TRBV28
d_call: -